This TCR beta chain was retrieved from a study of shared clonotypes between healthy human individuals. Study results and limitations: On the whole, naive subsets had larger estimated richness than memory subsets had.

About this clone itself: The antigen remains undetermined.

Germline loops: CDR1 KGHSH, CDR2 LQKENI. Trimming removed 0 bases from V and 4 bases from J, with 6 bases in between. The CDR3 sequence is 14 residues long. This table comes from immunoSEQ multiplex PCR, and its TCRdb copy is limited to in-frame clones, with some not included. The sample lists 2 million to 2.5 million clones, approximately 95% seen once, with roughly 0.13% in the top ten. The chain joins TRBV18 to TRBJ2-2; D gene uncertain. The origin of this receptor is a man between 18 and 29 years old in good health. The sample was naive CD4+ T cells sorted from blood. Indicated subset: CD45RA+ positively selected. CDR3: CASSPPTVTGELFF. The DNA for the CDR3 is TGTGCCAGCTCACCACCTACAGTCACCGGGGAGCTGTTTTTT.